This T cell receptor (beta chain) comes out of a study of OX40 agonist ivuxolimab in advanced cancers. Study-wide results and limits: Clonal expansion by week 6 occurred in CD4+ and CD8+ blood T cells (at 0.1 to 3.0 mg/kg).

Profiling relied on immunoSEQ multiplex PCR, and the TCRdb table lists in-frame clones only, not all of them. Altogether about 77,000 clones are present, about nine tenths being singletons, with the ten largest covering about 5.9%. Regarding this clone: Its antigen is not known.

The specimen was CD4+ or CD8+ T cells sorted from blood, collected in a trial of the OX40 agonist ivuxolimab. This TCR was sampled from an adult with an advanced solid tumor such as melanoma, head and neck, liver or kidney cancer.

CDR3 in amino acids: CATQNRGSRDYGYTF. Here the CDR3 DNA reads TGTGCCACCCAGAACAGGGGGTCCCGGGACTATGGCTACACCTTC. The genes are TRBV10-3 and TRBJ1-2; 8 bases line up with TRBD1. Germline CDR1 reads ENHRY; CDR2 reads SYGVKD. The CDR3 has 15 residues. J was trimmed by 3 bases and V by 10 bases; bases with no gene match: 13.